Shown below are 8 T cell receptor beta chains from a single sample sequenced in a study of CD8+ T cells in alopecia areata. Following extraction, RNA underwent reverse transcription to cDNA, which served as the sequencing template. Assay: immunoSEQ multiplex PCR; the TCRdb copy retains only in-frame clones and omits some. The data show approximately 120,000 clones, roughly 50% seen once. Sequencing was performed on NKG2D-low CD8+ T cells sorted from blood. The receptor set was obtained from a human donor with alopecia areata.

This clone has a handful of counts. The chain carries TRBV29-1 and TRBJ1-2; D is unclear. The CDR3 runs 13 residues. CDR1 and CDR2 from the germline V gene are SQVTM and ANQGSEA. The V end lost 7 bases, the J end lost 0 bases, and 12 bases lay between the germline ends. CDR3 sequence (DNA): TGCAGCGCCCGAACCTCAGCTAACTATGGCTACACCTTC. It encodes CSARTSANYGYTF.

The chain combines TRBV5-1 with TRBJ2-3, with TRBD1 matching over 8 bases. Germline values: CDR1 SGHRS, CDR2 YFSETQ. Unmatched junction bases numbered 6, after V lost 3 bases and J lost 3 bases. This CDR3 spans 15 amino acids. CDR3 in DNA: TGCGCCAGCAGCTGGACAGGGATTGCGACAGATACGCAGTATTTT. Encoded protein: CASSWTGIATDTQYF.

V usage is TRBV28 and J usage is TRBJ2-7; 7 bases are shared with TRBD1. The CDR3 totals 14 residues. The V gene's germline CDR1 is MDHEN and CDR2 SYDVKM. V lost 5 bases, J lost 3 bases, and 7 bases stayed unmatched. The CDR3 sequence: CASSPGTDHYEQYF. The DNA of the CDR3 is TGTGCCAGCAGTCCCGGGACAGACCACTACGAGCAGTACTTC.

This sequence joins TRBV9 and TRBJ2-3; D gene unclear. V dropped 0 bases and J dropped 2 bases, with 4 bases sitting between them. Germline-derived CDR1 and CDR2 are SGDLS and YYNGEE. The CDR3 totals 13 residues. This CDR3 reads CASSVETTDTQYF. The CDR3 bases are TGTGCCAGCAGCGTAGAGACCACAGATACGCAGTATTTT.

This chain uses TRBV27 with TRBJ2-3; 8 bases match TRBD2. The junction had 2 bases not matched to a gene; V was cut back by 8 bases and J by 1 base. The CDR3 has 13 residues. Germline assignment: CDR1 MNHEY and CDR2 SMNVEV (reference sequence). CDR3 sequence: CASQLAGTDTQYF. CDR3 bases: TGTGCCAGCCAACTAGCGGGCACAGATACGCAGTATTTT.

This clone occurred a few times. The rearrangement uses TRBV29-1 and TRBJ2-1; no clear D. This CDR3 has 14 amino acids. Per the germline V gene, CDR1 is SQVTM and CDR2 is ANQGSEA. Trimming removed 3 bases from V and 6 bases from J, with 15 bases in between. CDR3 DNA: TGCAGCGTTGATACTGCCTTTGCAGCCAATGAGCAGTTCTTC. This gives the protein CSVDTAFAANEQFF.

This chain links TRBV27 with TRBJ2-7; D ambiguous. Trimming took off 6 bases at V and 4 bases at J, with 16 bases between the two ends. The CDR3 contains 14 residues. Germline V gives CDR1 MNHEY, CDR2 SMNVEV (reference sequence). Here the CDR3 reads CASSRASSLYEQYF. CDR3 sequence (DNA): TGTGCCAGCAGCAGAGCCTCCTCATTATACGAGCAGTACTTC.

In its sample, this clone was seen once. The chain is built from TRBV27 and TRBJ2-7; 9 nucleotides align to TRBD2. Germline CDR1 and CDR2: MNHEY and SMNVEV (reference sequence). With 4 bases clipped from V and 3 bases from J, the junction kept 7 bases outside the gene matches. The CDR3 loop spans 15 amino acids. The CDR3 DNA sequence: TGTGCCAGCAGTTCCCTGGGACTAGCTGTCTACGAGCAGTACTTC. Its translation: CASSSLGLAVYEQYF.